The rows below give T cell receptor beta chains drawn from one sample of a study of CD8+CD57+ T cells in acquired aplastic anemia. TCRdb analysed the reads with MiXCR anew, one entry per CDR3 protein. Of roughly 160,000 distinct CDR3 sequences in the sample, 60% to 70% were seen once. Input material: sorted CD4+, CD8+, or CD8+CD57+ T cells (not recorded which) from PBMCs. The receptors were sampled from a human donor in good health. CDR3s include the opening cysteine and the closing phenylalanine or tryptophan. D genes are given only for firm matches. The size of a clone is reported for some rows only, either as once, few or many, or as a class for expanded clones.

TRBD1	TRBV20-1	-	TRBJ1-5	TGCAGTGCTCCCTCGACAGGGAGGCAGCCCCAGCATTTT	CSAPSTGRQPQHF
-	TRBV28	-	TRBJ1-4	TGTGCCAGCAGCCCAGACGGGTCGCATGCAACTAATGAAAAACTGTTTTTT	CASSPDGSHATNEKLFF
-	TRBV7-9	-	TRBJ2-7	TGTGCCAGCAGCCCGCGGGACGCCCTTCACCCGACCAGCTTC	CASSPRDALHPTSF
TRBD1	TRBV20-1	-	TRBJ2-7	TGCAGTGCTGGGGACAGCGTTACCTACGAGCAGTACTTC	CSAGDSVTYEQYF
TRBD1	TRBV7-3	-	TRBJ2-7	TGTGCCAGCAGCCGCCTGGGTACAGGGGGAATGTACGAGCAGTACTTC	CASSRLGTGGMYEQYF
-	TRBV2	few	TRBJ1-2	TGTGCCAGCAGTGGGCAGCAAAAATACTATGGCTACACCTTC	CASSGQQKYYGYTF
-	TRBV29-1	-	TRBJ2-7	TGCAGCGTTGAAGGTTTTGGGGGAACCTCCTACGAGCAGTACTTC	CSVEGFGGTSYEQYF
-	TRBV20-1	-	TRBJ2-7	TGCAGTGCTAGCGGTAGCGGAAGCTCCTACGAGCAGTACTTC	CSASGSGSSYEQYF
-	TRBV5-8	-	TRBJ2-5	TGTGCCAGCAGCTTTGAAATAGCGGAAGAGACCCAGTACTTC	CASSFEIAEETQYF
-	TRBV15	once	TRBJ2-7	TGTGCCACCAGCAGACTGGCAGGGTACGAGCAGTACTTC	CATSRLAGYEQYF
TRBD2	TRBV19	many	TRBJ2-7	TGTGCCAGTAGTCCCGGACTAGTCTACGAGCAGTACTTC	CASSPGLVYEQYF
-	TRBV7-9	-	TRBJ2-5	TGTGCCAGCAGTGATGGGGTATGGGAGGCCCAGTACTTC	CASSDGVWEAQYF
-	TRBV7-8	many	TRBJ1-4	TGTGCCAGCAGCTTATCGAATGAAAAACTGTTTTTT	CASSLSNEKLFF
TRBD2	TRBV2	-	TRBJ2-3	TGTGCCAGCAGTCTAAGCGTACTAGCGGGGGGTGATACGCAGTATTTT	CASSLSVLAGGDTQYF
-	TRBV25-1	-	TRBJ1-6	TGTGCCAGCAGTGTAGGGAATAATTCACCCCTCCACTTT	CASSVGNNSPLHF
TRBD1	TRBV7-2	few	TRBJ1-1	TGTGCCAGCAGCTTAAGGGACAGCATGAACACTGAGGCTTTCTTT	CASSLRDSMNTEAFF
-	TRBV20-1	many	TRBJ2-1	TGCAGTGCTAGGTGGAGGGCAGGGTTATACAATGAGCAGTTCTTC	CSARWRAGLYNEQFF
-	TRBV29-1	once	TRBJ2-5	TGCAGCGTTGTGAACAGGGTTGTGGAGACCCAGTACTTC	CSVVNRVVETQYF
TRBD2	TRBV7-2	-	TRBJ2-3	TGTGCCAGCGGTCAGCGGGGGGGCCCAGATACGCAGTATTTT	CASGQRGGPDTQYF
-	TRBV5-8	-	TRBJ2-5	TGTGCCAGCAGCTTGGGAGGGCGCGAAGAGACCCAGTACTTC	CASSLGGREETQYF
-	TRBV10-3	-	TRBJ2-7	TGTGCCATCAGTGAGTCGTGGCGGGGTAGCGAGCAGTACTTC	CAISESWRGSEQYF
TRBD1	TRBV28	-	TRBJ2-7	TGTGCCAGCAGGATTGACAGGGCGAGCTCCTACGAGCAGTACTTC	CASRIDRASSYEQYF